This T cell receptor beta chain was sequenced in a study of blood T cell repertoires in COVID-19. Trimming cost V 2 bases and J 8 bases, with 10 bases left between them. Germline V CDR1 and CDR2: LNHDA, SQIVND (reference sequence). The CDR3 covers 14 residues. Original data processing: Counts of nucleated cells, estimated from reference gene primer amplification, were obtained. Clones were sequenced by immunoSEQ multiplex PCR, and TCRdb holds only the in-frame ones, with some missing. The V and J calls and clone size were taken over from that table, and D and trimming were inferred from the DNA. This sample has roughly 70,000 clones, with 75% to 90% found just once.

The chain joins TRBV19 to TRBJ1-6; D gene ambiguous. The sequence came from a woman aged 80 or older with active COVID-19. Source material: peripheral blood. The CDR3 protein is CASSISYTDSPLHF. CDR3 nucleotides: TGTGCCAGTAGTATATCTTATACGGATTCACCCCTCCACTTT.